A selection of T cell receptor beta chains follows, all from one sample in a study of CXCR3-negative and CXCR3-positive naive CD8 T cells. TCRdb reprocessed the 5' RACE reads, keeping one entry per CDR3 protein, no DNA. This sample lists 70,000 to 95,000 distinct CDR3 sequences; its ten largest clones have 1.7%. Input material: naive CXCR3- CD8+ T cells from blood. The receptors shown here come from a human donor in good health. Some clones in this sample may be carry-over from other donors' samples. Each CDR3 is given with its conserved first and last residue.

>16|TRBJ2-5|TRBV29-1
CSVDELAGDRLETQYF
>14|TRBJ2-5|TRBV28
CASSSSGGEETQYF
>13|TRBJ2-1|TRBV28
CASSSTGGDEQFF
>12|TRBJ2-1|TRBV28
CASSRYYNEQFF
>15|TRBJ2-1|TRBV11-2
CASSLGLRGVHEQFF
>15|TRBJ2-7|TRBV29-1
CSVGGEVERAYEQYF
>13|TRBJ2-7|TRBV27
CASSWGQAYEQYF
>17|TRBJ2-3|TRBV27
CASSLLAGGPLGDTQYF
>13|TRBJ2-7|TRBV29-1
CSVEGVGSYEQYF
>14|TRBJ2-7|TRBV6-2/TRBV6-3
CASSPGSYFYEQYF
>12|TRBJ2-1|TRBV28
CASSNSEHEQFF
>16|TRBJ2-1|TRBV6-2/TRBV6-3
CASSFLIAGGVNEQFF
>12|TRBJ2-3|TRBV28
CASSLSADTQYF
>19|TRBJ2-7|TRBV28
CASSFSGTSGRSTSYEQYF
>16|TRBJ2-3|TRBV7-8
CASSLYSGVGTDTQYF
>16|TRBJ2-1|TRBV15
CATSREGNSLDNEQFF
>14|TRBJ2-7|TRBV2
CASVSGPDYYEQYF
>14|TRBJ2-7|TRBV7-9
CASRLGRGIDEQYF
>13|TRBJ2-7|TRBV29-1
CSVDQGFGYEQYF
>14|TRBJ2-1|TRBV15
CATSGSTGGREQFF
>17|TRBJ2-1|TRBV7-2
CASSYSTFNLGYNEQFF
>15|TRBJ2-5|TRBV20-1
CSARDGSSERGTQYF
>14|TRBJ1-2|TRBV7-9
CASQYSRGADDYTF
>15|TRBJ2-2|TRBV5-6
CASSQDLSYTGELFF
>15|TRBJ1-5|TRBV4-3
CASSQAIYSNQPQHF
>15|TRBJ2-1|TRBV7-9
CASSLRGHRLREQFF
>13|TRBJ2-2|TRBV9
CASSPRGTGELFF
>18|TRBJ2-1|TRBV27
CASSLLPQADPLYNEQFF
>13|TRBJ2-7|TRBV3-1
CASSLDSGNEQYF
>14|TRBJ2-5|TRBV9
CASSALAGEETQYF
>16|TRBJ2-1|TRBV21-1
CASSKDRPRGRSEQFF
>17|TRBJ2-7|TRBV2
CASQRGPPGPTYYEQYF
>17|TRBJ1-2|TRBV27
CASSLHGQPQLGYGYTF
>13|TRBJ2-7|TRBV29-1
CSVGRTDTYEQYF
>16|TRBJ1-2|TRBV5-6
CASSDWTGGFSDGYTF
>13|TRBJ1-1|TRBV15
CAAREGKMAEAFF
>15|TRBJ2-1|TRBV3-1
CASSQDREGYNEQFF
>14|TRBJ1-2|TRBV4-1
CASSDEDRPYGYTF
>12|TRBJ1-1|TRBV20-1
CSVRRGNTEAFF
>17|TRBJ2-5|TRBV10-3
CAISESMPGLAGETQYF
>15|TRBJ2-1|TRBV28
CASSPLLAGGNEQFF
>18|TRBJ2-1|TRBV6-6
CASSYGTSGRAWEDEQFF
>14|TRBJ1-5|TRBV6-2/TRBV6-3
CASSYSGANQPQHF
>13|TRBJ1-5|TRBV28
CAVRDRHNQPQHF
>15|TRBJ2-2|TRBV6-5
CASTLGQGNTGELFF
>15|TRBJ2-7|TRBV14
CASSLVIGTSYEQYF
>12|TRBJ1-2|TRBV29-1
CSVYRGNYGYTF
>15|TRBJ1-6|TRBV3-1
CASSQETVYNSPLHF
>14|TRBJ2-7|TRBV2
CASSEGDRTYEQYF
>13|TRBJ2-7|TRBV11-2
CASSFGFAYEQYF
>16|TRBJ2-5|TRBV4-2
CASSRTTGGSGETQYF
>15|TRBJ2-2|TRBV2
CASVGTGSNTGELFF